What follows are 21 T cell receptor beta chains derived from one specimen sequenced in a study of PD-1 blockade in classical Hodgkin lymphoma. Repertoires were generated with immunoSEQ multiplex PCR, while TCRdb's copy carries only in-frame clones and drops some. The sample lists around 70,000 clones, 71% occurring once. All trial patients relapsed after autologous stem cell transplantation. Here the sequenced sample was peripheral blood mononuclear cells (PBMCs), taken before the second cycle of nivolumab. Every receptor here comes from a human donor with classical Hodgkin lymphoma.

This clone was detected only a few times. V is TRBV7-9 and J is TRBJ2-7, with 11 bases matching TRBD1. Germline CDR1 SEHNR, CDR2 FQNEAQ (reference sequence). This CDR3 region has 15 residues. The V and J ends lost 4 bases and 2 bases, in that order; junction bases with no gene match: 4. The CDR3 DNA is TGTGCCAGCAGCTCCCTGGGACAGGGGGCCTACGAGCAGTACTTC. Translating gives CASSSLGQGAYEQYF.

The chain combines TRBV28 with TRBJ2-2; D gene uncertain. V was trimmed by 6 bases and J by 6 bases, leaving 11 bases between them. CDR1 is MDHEN, CDR2 SYDVKM, per germline. This CDR3 contains 13 residues. The CDR3 region has the DNA TGTGCCAGCAGACTTTGGCAGTCCGGGGAGCTGTTTTTT. This codes for CASRLWQSGELFF.

This chain uses TRBV9 with TRBJ2-2; D may be TRBD2 (6 bases). V was clipped by 4 bases and J by 4 bases, with 17 bases between them. The length of the CDR3 is 16 residues. The germline CDR1 and CDR2 sequences are SGDLS and YYNGEE. The CDR3 DNA sequence: TGTGCCAGCAGCTCCCGGGACTTTCCGAGCACCGGGGAGCTGTTTTTT. This gives the protein CASSSRDFPSTGELFF.

By share, this clone counts as medium-sized. V is TRBV7-6 and J is TRBJ2-1; 11 bases map to TRBD2. V dropped 1 base and J dropped 8; count of bases not matched to a gene: 7. Germline V CDR1 and CDR2: SGHVS, FNYEAQ. CDR3 length: 16 amino acids. The CDR3 loop is CASSLGRLAGGDEQFF. The CDR3 region has the DNA TGTGCCAGCAGCTTAGGAAGGCTAGCGGGGGGTGATGAGCAGTTCTTC.

The J gene is TRBJ1-3, the V gene TRBV6-1; 10 nucleotides align to TRBD1. With V trimmed by 7 bases and J by 2 bases, 2 bases remained unmatched. The germline V gene encodes CDR1 MNHNS and CDR2 SASEGT. There are 14 residues in the CDR3. CDR3 DNA sequence: TGTGCCAGCATCGGGACAGGGGCTGGAAACACCATATATTTT. Translated: CASIGTGAGNTIYF.

The rearrangement joins TRBV5-6 to TRBJ2-5; unclear D gene. The germline CDR1 and CDR2 sequences are SGHDT and YYEEEE. The V end was cut by 0 bases, the J end by 13 bases, with 13 bases between. The CDR3 has 12 amino acids. CDR3 sequence: CASSLALGSLYF. The CDR3 coding sequence is TGTGCCAGCAGCTTGGCCTTGGGTTCGTTGTACTTC.

This clone appeared a single time. The chain uses TRBV6-5 and TRBJ1-2, with TRBD1 as a possible D gene (5 bases). Trimming cost V 7 bases and J 7 bases, with 19 bases left between them. The germline V gene encodes CDR1 MNHEY and CDR2 SVGAGI. There are 14 residues in the CDR3. CDR3 sequence (DNA): TGTGCCAGCACCACTCCCCCGGGGGGGTCTGGCTACACCTTC. Its translation: CASTTPPGGSGYTF.

The chain joins TRBV19 to TRBJ1-2; TRBD1 matches at 7 bases. CDR3 length equals 15 residues. Germline V gene data show CDR1 as LNHDA and CDR2 as SQIVND (reference sequence). Trimming at V came to 4 bases and at J to 5 bases, leaving 10 bases not matched to a gene. CDR3 sequence (DNA): TGTGCCAGTAGTACTCAACAGGGGACCCCTTATGGCTACACCTTC. It is translated as CASSTQQGTPYGYTF.

The chain employs TRBV5-1 and TRBJ1-2, with D possibly matching TRBD1 (5 bases). The CDR3 sequence is 13 residues long. Germline V lookup: CDR1 SGHRS, CDR2 YFSETQ. The V end was cut by 4 bases, the J end by 4 bases, with 11 bases between. For the CDR3, the DNA is TGCGCCAGCAGCCCCCAGGGTGGCTATGGCTACACCTTC. Translated, it gives CASSPQGGYGYTF.

V gene TRBV28 combines with J gene TRBJ1-2, with D possibly TRBD1 on 5 matching bases. The germline V gene encodes CDR1 MDHEN and CDR2 SYDVKM. With 7 bases removed from V and 6 bases from J, the gap between germline ends came to 15 bases. CDR3 length: 13 residues. In DNA, the CDR3 is TGTGCCAGCACCACCGGGACTGCTGATGGCTACACCTTC. Translated: CASTTGTADGYTF.

The chain combines TRBV11-2 with TRBJ2-7, with TRBD1 as a possible D gene (6 bases). Germline-derived CDR1 and CDR2 are SGHAT and FQNNGV. Trimming removed 3 bases from V and 2 bases from J, with 14 bases in between. This CDR3 comprises 15 residues. CDR3 nucleotides: TGTGCCAGCAGCTTTCGACAGGTGGGAACCTACGAGCAGTACTTC. It is translated as CASSFRQVGTYEQYF.

The chain is built from TRBV5-5 and TRBJ2-2; no reliable D call. The ends were cut back, 1 base at V and 6 bases at J, with 10 bases in the middle. Germline values: CDR1 SGHKS, CDR2 YYEKEE (reference sequence). There are 14 residues in the CDR3. The DNA of the CDR3 is TGTGCCAGCAGCTTGTTTGGGGAAGCCGGGGAGCTGTTTTTT. Its protein is CASSLFGEAGELFF.

This chain joins TRBV4-2 and TRBJ2-1; TRBD2 matches 8 bases. The germline V gene has CDR1 LGHNA and CDR2 YNFKEQ. The CDR3 is 18 residues long. Trimming took 0 bases from V and 4 from J; bases not matched to a gene: 11. This CDR3 is CASSQEGGLAGSYNEQFF. The CDR3 DNA is TGTGCCAGCAGCCAAGAGGGAGGGTTAGCGGGGAGTTACAATGAGCAGTTCTTC.

This chain links TRBV10-1 with TRBJ1-6; weak D call: TRBD1 (5 bases). The length of the CDR3 is 13 residues. Trimming removed 6 bases at V and 6 bases at J, with 9 bases between. Per the germline V gene, CDR1 is WNHNN and CDR2 is SYGVQD (reference sequence). The CDR3 reads CASSLDSNSPLHF. The CDR3 DNA follows: TGCGCCAGCAGCCTAGACAGTAATTCACCCCTCCACTTT.

This chain connects TRBV2 to TRBJ2-3, with D hard to call. Per germline, CDR1 SNHLY and CDR2 FYNNEI. This CDR3 spans 12 amino acids. Trimming took off 6 bases at V and 6 bases at J, with 10 bases between the two ends. The CDR3 sequence: CASSEDPDTQYF. DNA of the CDR3: TGTGCCAGCAGCGAGGACCCCGATACGCAGTATTTT.

The rearrangement joins TRBV7-9 to TRBJ1-3, with D hard to call. Trimming left V 6 bases short and J 0 bases short, with 15 bases between. CDR3 length: 16 amino acids. Germline CDR1 SEHNR, CDR2 FQNEAQ (reference sequence). The CDR3 coding sequence is TGTGCCAGCAGTCGTGCCGCACCGAGCTCTGGAAACACCATATATTTT. Protein: CASSRAAPSSGNTIYF.

The chain carries TRBV29-1 and TRBJ1-1, with a possible D match to TRBD1 (5 bases). This CDR3 has 14 amino acids. Trimming stripped 6 bases from V and 0 bases from J, with 14 bases between. CDR1 and CDR2 (germline): SQVTM, ANQGSEA. The CDR3 spells CSVRSTGLNTEAFF. As DNA, the CDR3 is TGCAGCGTCCGATCGACGGGGCTGAACACTGAAGCTTTCTTT.

The chain carries TRBV4-1 and TRBJ2-3; the D call may be TRBD1 or TRBD2 (6 bases each). This CDR3 is 15 amino acids long. Trimming took off 4 bases at V and 1 base at J, with 12 bases between the two ends. Germline V gene lookup returns CDR1 MGHRA and CDR2 YSYEKL. The CDR3 nucleotides are TGCGCCAGCAGCCCCTCCGGGGGCTGCACAGATACGCAGTATTTT. Protein sequence: CASSPSGGCTDTQYF.

This chain joins TRBV12-5 and TRBJ2-5; 10 nucleotides agree with TRBD1. In germline, CDR1 is LGHNT, CDR2 FRNRAP. The ends lost 6 bases at V and 5 bases at J; junction bases unmatched: 0. The length of the CDR3 is 12 residues. The CDR3 DNA follows: TGTGCTAGTGGGGGACAGGGGGAGACCCAGTACTTC. It translates to CASGGQGETQYF.

The V and J genes are TRBV5-1 and TRBJ2-2, with TRBD2 identical over 7 bases. CDR1 and CDR2 (germline): SGHRS, YFSETQ. This CDR3 comprises 14 residues. V shed 5 bases and J 3 bases; nucleotides not matched to a gene: 4. The DNA of the CDR3 is TGCGCCAGCAGAGGCGGGAGTGACACCGGGGAGCTGTTTTTT. It specifies CASRGGSDTGELFF.

The CDR3 spells CASSFDRNYGYTF. The CDR3 region has the DNA TGTGCCAGCAGCTTCGACAGGAACTATGGCTACACCTTC. The chain links TRBV7-6 to TRBJ1-2; the D gene is possibly TRBD1 (6 bases). This CDR3 is built from 13 residues. V lost 3 bases and J lost 2, with 7 bases in between. In germline, CDR1 is SGHVS, CDR2 FNYEAQ.